These 12 T cell receptor beta chains came from one sample sequenced in a study of healthy donors' naive CD4 and CD8 T cells. Each TCR library used approximately 500 ng of total RNA and a linear amplification protocol. TCRdb itself ran the reads through MiXCR, one entry per CDR3 protein. This table holds roughly 200,000 distinct CDR3 sequences, around 70% found once. Sequencing was carried out using naive CD4+ and CD8+ T cells sorted from blood, pooled from several donors. Receptors originate from a pool of human donors in good health; the sample pools cells from several healthy donors.

Here the CDR3 DNA reads TGTGCCAGCAGACCACATATTCGGACAGAGCGGTCCTACGAGCAGTACTTC. It translates to CASRPHIRTERSYEQYF. The chain combines TRBV6-2 or TRBV6-3 with TRBJ2-7; maybe TRBD1 (6 bases). The V end lost 6 bases, the J end lost 1 base, and 22 bases lay between the germline ends. CDR1 and CDR2 (germline): MNHEY, SVGEGT. The CDR3 has 17 amino acids.

The gene calls are TRBV29-1 and TRBJ2-7; no reliable D call. Germline CDR1 reads SQVTM; CDR2 reads ANQGSEA. The CDR3 contains 11 residues. The V gene lost 0 bases and the J gene lost 3 bases, with 3 bases spanning the gap. This chain's CDR3 is CSVEDNYEQYF. Here the CDR3 DNA reads TGCAGCGTTGAAGATAACTACGAGCAGTACTTC.

The V gene is TRBV29-1, the J gene TRBJ1-5; D unresolved. V was clipped by 6 bases and J by 1 base, with 10 bases between them. CDR3 size: 13 residues. Germline V gene data show CDR1 as SQVTM and CDR2 as ANQGSEA. For the CDR3, the DNA is TGCAGCGTCGCTCACCGGAGCAATCAGCCCCAGCATTTT. It translates to CSVAHRSNQPQHF.

V usage is TRBV29-1 and J usage is TRBJ2-1; D is possibly TRBD1 (6 bases). This CDR3 contains 15 residues. V was trimmed by 1 base and J by 3 bases, leaving 13 bases between them. From germline, CDR1 is SQVTM and CDR2 ANQGSEA. DNA of the CDR3: TGCAGCGTTGAAGGGGGACACCTCAACTACAATGAGCAGTTCTTC. It is translated as CSVEGGHLNYNEQFF.

For this clonotype: At one boundary the junction diverges from the germline segment, which might be a read error. The CDR3 nucleotides read TGTGCCAGTAGTACCCCAACCGGGACTAGCGGGAGGATTACCTACAATGAGCAGTTCTTT. Residues: CASSTPTGTSGRITYNEQFF. The rearrangement links TRBV19 to TRBJ2-1; 15 nucleotides agree with TRBD2. There are 20 residues in the CDR3. Per the germline V gene, CDR1 is LNHDA and CDR2 is SQIVND (reference sequence).

In nucleotides, the CDR3 is TGTGCCAGCAGTTTAGAGGACCAAGCGGCCGGTCAGCCCCAGCATTTT. Translated, it gives CASSLEDQAAGQPQHF. The chain combines TRBV12-3 or TRBV12-4 with TRBJ1-5; D unresolved. Trimming cost V 1 base and J 6 bases, with 16 bases left between them. This CDR3 spans 16 amino acids.

The chain is built from TRBV6-5 and TRBJ2-3; D is perhaps TRBD2 (5 bases). V was pared by 0 bases and J by 6 bases, with 10 bases between. Per germline, CDR1 MNHEY and CDR2 SVGAGI. The CDR3 length is 14 residues. CDR3 bases: TGTGCCAGCAGTTACTCGAGGGAGACGGATACGCAGTATTTT. This sequence encodes CASSYSRETDTQYF.

The V call is TRBV27, the J call TRBJ1-6, with D possibly being TRBD1 (6 bases). There are 16 residues in the CDR3. Germline loops: CDR1 MNHEY, CDR2 SMNVEV (reference sequence). V shed 2 bases and J shed 10 bases, with 18 bases lying between them. In DNA form, the CDR3 reads TGTGCCAGCAGTTTAGGGAGGAGGCAGGGGAGGTCACCCCTCCACTTT. This gives the protein CASSLGRRQGRSPLHF.

The chain links TRBV11-1 to TRBJ2-5; D call uncertain. Trimming removed 6 bases at V and 8 bases at J, with 10 bases between. This CDR3 has 11 amino acids. In germline, CDR1 is SGHAT, CDR2 FQDESV (reference sequence). CDR3 loop: CASSTGGTQYF. The CDR3 coding sequence is TGTGCCAGCAGTACGGGCGGTACCCAGTACTTC.

This clonotype was picked up one time. The V call is TRBV21-1, the J call TRBJ2-5; TRBD2 is taken as the D call from the table, unchecked against the DNA. TRBV21-1 is a known pseudogene. The CDR3 extends over 15 amino acids. This CDR3 reads CASSKVKREEETQYF. CDR3 DNA: TGTGCCAGCAGCAAAGTAAAGCGGGAGGAAGAGACCCAGTACTTC.

This clonotype was seen more than once but under ten times. This chain joins TRBV29-1 and TRBJ2-1, with 8 bases fitting TRBD2. The germline CDR1 and CDR2 sequences are SQVTM and ANQGSEA. V lost 6 bases and J lost 2; bases outside the gene matches: 6. The CDR3 is 14 amino acids. The CDR3: CSVAGETPYNEQFF. Here the CDR3 DNA reads TGCAGCGTAGCGGGAGAAACCCCCTACAATGAGCAGTTCTTC.

A single count supports this clonotype. The rearrangement links TRBV19 to TRBJ2-7; 11 nucleotides align to TRBD1. CDR1 is LNHDA and CDR2 is SQIVND in the germline V gene (reference sequence). V was pared by 7 bases and J by 3 bases, with 2 bases of the junction left unmatched. CDR3 size: 13 residues. This chain's CDR3 is CASKGTGGYEQYF. In DNA form, the CDR3 reads TGTGCCAGTAAAGGGACAGGGGGCTACGAGCAGTACTTC.